These 29 T cell receptor beta chains originate from one sample sequenced in a study of T cell responses to AZD1222 COVID-19 vaccine. Method: immunoSEQ multiplex PCR; TCRdb's copy keeps in-frame clones and lacks some. Here the sample spans 150,000 to 200,000 clones, 92% being singletons. Sequences were derived from peripheral blood, sampled on day 0 of AZD1222 vaccination. The receptors here all came from an adult in good health.

There are a few counts of this clone. The genes are TRBV15 and TRBJ1-5; perhaps TRBD1 as D (6 bases). CDR1 and CDR2 from the germline V gene are LNHNV and YYDKDF (reference sequence). Trimming cost V 2 bases and J 2 bases, with 10 bases left between them. The CDR3 spans 15 residues. CDR3 nucleotide sequence: TGTGCCACCAGCAGACAGGGGTTGGGCAATCAGCCCCAGCATTTT. This encodes CATSRQGLGNQPQHF. The whole variable domain, remainder taken from reference TRBV15 and TRBJ1-5, is DAMVIQNPRYQVTQFGKPVTLSCSQTLNHNVMYWYQQKSSQAPKLLFHYYDKDFNNEADTPDNFQSRRPNTSFCFLDIRSPGLGDTAMYLCATSRQGLGNQPQHFGDGTRLSIL.

The genes are TRBV3-1 (or the pseudogene TRBV3-2) and TRBJ1-6; D unresolved. Germline CDR1 LGHDT, CDR2 YNNKEL (reference sequence). The CDR3 covers 14 residues. V was shortened by 1 base and J by 10 bases, with 11 bases between the two germline ends. DNA of the CDR3: TGTGCCAGCAGCCAAGGAGGACGGGAATCACCCCTCCACTTT. Translating it yields CASSQGGRESPLHF.

In DNA form, the CDR3 reads TGTGCCAGCGCCACGGGGGCTCTGAACGAGCAGTACGTC. It translates to CASATGALNEQYV. The V call is TRBV13, the J call TRBJ2-7; the D call may be TRBD1 or TRBD2 (6 bases each). This CDR3 comprises 13 residues. CDR1 PRHDT and CDR2 FYEKMQ come from the germline V gene (reference sequence). The V end lost 8 bases, the J end lost 5 bases, and 16 bases lay between the germline ends.

The chain combines TRBV29-1 with TRBJ1-2, with D maybe TRBD1 (5 bases). Trimming pared 7 bases from V and 6 bases from J, leaving 15 bases between. This CDR3 is built from 12 residues. Germline assignment: CDR1 SQVTM and CDR2 ANQGSEA. The CDR3 DNA follows: TGCAGCGCTGGCCGAGGGACGGATGGCTACACCTTC. It translates to CSAGRGTDGYTF.

This chain uses TRBV15 with TRBJ1-2, with a weak D call TRBD1 (6 bases). Per germline, CDR1 LNHNV and CDR2 YYDKDF (reference sequence). The CDR3 contains 14 residues. The germline V and J ends were trimmed by 4 bases and 4 bases, with 13 bases remaining between them. The CDR3 DNA reads TGTGCCACCAGCACAGGTGGGGGCGGCTATGGCTACACCTTC. Translating gives CATSTGGGGYGYTF.

J is TRBJ1-2 and V is TRBV5-1, with 9 positions matching TRBD1. Per the germline V gene, CDR1 is SGHRS and CDR2 is YFSETQ. The CDR3 consists of 13 residues. V lost 3 bases and J lost 3; bases outside the gene matches: 0. The CDR3 sequence is CASSWDRDYGYTF. Here the CDR3 DNA reads TGCGCCAGCAGCTGGGACAGGGACTATGGCTACACCTTC.

This clone was picked up a small number of times. This sequence joins TRBV19 and TRBJ1-1; TRBD1 matches 8 bases. Trimming at V came to 9 bases and at J to 2 bases, leaving 5 bases not matched to a gene. Germline V gene data show CDR1 as LNHDA and CDR2 as SQIVND (reference sequence). This CDR3 contains 13 residues. CDR3 sequence: CASHTGGNTEAFF. The CDR3 DNA follows: TGTGCCAGCCACACAGGGGGTAACACTGAAGCTTTCTTT.

The rearrangement joins TRBV9 to TRBJ2-3, with TRBD1 identical over 8 bases. The V and J ends lost 2 bases and 3 bases, in that order; junction bases with no gene match: 8. The germline CDR1 and CDR2 sequences are SGDLS and YYNGEE. This CDR3 comprises 16 residues. As DNA, the CDR3 is TGTGCCAGCAGCGTCCTGTCAGGGGGCGAAACAGATACGCAGTATTTT. Protein product: CASSVLSGGETDTQYF.

The rearrangement uses TRBV19 and TRBJ1-5, with D unclear. Germline CDR1 LNHDA, CDR2 SQIVND (reference sequence). V was pared by 3 bases and J by 7 bases, with 7 bases between. This CDR3 spans 12 amino acids. Here the CDR3 reads CASSMGNQPQHF. DNA for the CDR3: TGTGCCAGTAGTATGGGGAACCAGCCCCAGCATTTT.

The chain recombines TRBV19 with TRBJ1-1; unclear D gene. Germline V gene data show CDR1 as LNHDA and CDR2 as SQIVND (reference sequence). This CDR3 contains 12 residues. Trimming stripped 7 bases from V and 0 bases from J, with 6 bases between. In DNA form, the CDR3 reads TGTGCCAGTAAAGATATGAACACTGAAGCTTTCTTT. Translation: CASKDMNTEAFF. The entire variable domain, with the rest obtained from reference TRBV19 and TRBJ1-1, is as follows: DGGITQSPKYLFRKEGQNVTLSCEQNLNHDAMYWYRQDPGQGLRLIYYSQIVNDFQKGDIAEGYSVSREKKESFPLTVTSAQKNPTAFYLCASKDMNTEAFFGQGTRLTVV.

This rearrangement joins TRBV7-9 to TRBJ2-5; 7 bases match TRBD1. Trimming at V came to 8 bases and at J to 5 bases, leaving 8 bases not matched to a gene. CDR1 and CDR2 (germline): SEHNR, FQNEAQ (reference sequence). The CDR3 is 13 amino acids. The CDR3 coding sequence is TGTGCCAGCGGAACAGGGGTTTGGGAGACCCAGTACTTC. It encodes CASGTGVWETQYF.

The chain recombines TRBV19 with TRBJ1-1; D gene ambiguous. With 6 bases removed from V and 11 bases from J, the gap between germline ends came to 16 bases. Germline V gene lookup returns CDR1 LNHDA and CDR2 SQIVND (reference sequence). The CDR3 sequence is 12 residues long. CDR3 amino acids: CASSASGLRAFF. In DNA, the CDR3 is TGTGCCAGTAGCGCCAGCGGGCTGAGGGCTTTCTTT.

This sequence joins TRBV3-1 (or the pseudogene TRBV3-2) and TRBJ1-5; D uncertain. Germline values: CDR1 LGHDT, CDR2 YNNKEL (reference sequence). There are 15 residues in the CDR3. V was clipped by 0 bases and J by 0 bases, with 6 bases between them. Here the CDR3 DNA reads TGTGCCAGCAGCCAAGACCCTCATAGCAATCAGCCCCAGCATTTT. Its protein product is CASSQDPHSNQPQHF.

The chain uses TRBV28 and TRBJ2-1; 8 nucleotides agree with TRBD2. The germline V gene encodes CDR1 MDHEN and CDR2 SYDVKM. V shed 8 bases, J shed 8 bases, and the junction held 8 bases outside the gene matches. The CDR3 runs to 13 residues. CDR3 sequence: CASSPGGVDEQFF. CDR3 DNA sequence: TGTGCCAGCTCCCCGGGGGGGGTCGATGAGCAGTTCTTC.

The chain recombines TRBV11-3 with TRBJ2-2; possibly TRBD2 for D (7 bases). Germline CDR1 is SGHNT and CDR2 is YENEEA. This CDR3 has 15 amino acids. The V end lost 3 bases, the J end lost 3 bases, and 11 bases lay between the germline ends. DNA of the CDR3: TGTGCCAGCAGCTTTCGCGGGGGCGACACCGGGGAGCTGTTTTTT. Translation: CASSFRGGDTGELFF. Combining the CDR3 with reference TRBV11-3 and TRBJ2-2 gives the whole variable domain EAGVVQSPRYKIIEKKQPVAFWCNPISGHNTLYWYLQNLGQGPELLIRYENEEAVDDSQLPKDRFSAERLKGVDSTLKIQPAELGDSAVYLCASSFRGGDTGELFFGEGSRLTVL.

The chain carries TRBV13 and TRBJ2-2; possibly TRBD1 for D (6 bases). The length of the CDR3 is 18 residues. Germline assignment: CDR1 PRHDT and CDR2 FYEKMQ (reference sequence). V lost 4 bases and J 3 bases, leaving 21 bases between the germline ends. This CDR3 is CASSSYRVELTDTGELFF. CDR3 bases: TGTGCCAGCAGCTCCTACAGGGTTGAGTTGACCGACACCGGGGAGCTGTTTTTT.

The rearrangement uses TRBV14 and TRBJ2-1, with D tentatively TRBD1 or TRBD2 (5 bases each). This CDR3 is built from 13 residues. The V gene's germline CDR1 is SGHDN and CDR2 FVKESK. Deletions cut 5 bases from V and 5 bases from J, with 10 bases between. CDR3 nucleotide sequence: TGTGCCAGCAGCTACCGGGACGACAATGAGCAGTTCTTC. Translation gives CASSYRDDNEQFF.

The rearrangement joins TRBV5-1 to TRBJ2-7; D remains ambiguous. V was pared by 0 bases and J by 1 base, with 8 bases between. This CDR3 region has 14 residues. The germline gives CDR1 SGHRS, CDR2 YFSETQ. The CDR3 sequence: CASSLDGLSYEQYF. In DNA, the CDR3 is TGCGCCAGCAGCTTGGACGGCCTTTCCTACGAGCAGTACTTC. Full variable domain (missing parts from reference TRBV5-1 and TRBJ2-7): KAGVTQTPRYLIKTRGQQVTLSCSPISGHRSVSWYQQTPGQGLQFLFEYFSETQRNKGNFPGRFSGRQFSNSRSEMNVSTLELGDSALYLCASSLDGLSYEQYFGPGTRLTVT.

The CDR3 nucleotides read TGTGCCAGTAGTATTAGCGTGACTGTGAACACTGAAGCTTTCTTT. Residues: CASSISVTVNTEAFF. The genes are TRBV19 and TRBJ1-1, with D hard to call. Deletions cut 3 bases from V and 0 bases from J, with 11 bases between. Looked up from germline, CDR1 is LNHDA and CDR2 is SQIVND (reference sequence). The CDR3 covers 15 residues.

This clone has only a few counts. The chain carries TRBV19 and TRBJ2-2, with a possible D match to TRBD1 (6 bases). Germline CDR1 reads LNHDA; CDR2 reads SQIVND (reference sequence). Trimming stripped 5 bases from V and 6 bases from J, with 13 bases between. This CDR3 contains 14 residues. CDR3 coding DNA: TGTGCCAGTAGTTTTCCCGGGACACCCGGGGAGCTGTTTTTT. Translating gives CASSFPGTPGELFF. Filled out from reference TRBV19 and TRBJ2-2, the complete variable domain reads DGGITQSPKYLFRKEGQNVTLSCEQNLNHDAMYWYRQDPGQGLRLIYYSQIVNDFQKGDIAEGYSVSREKKESFPLTVTSAQKNPTAFYLCASSFPGTPGELFFGEGSRLTVL.

This sequence joins TRBV20-1 and TRBJ2-2, with 9 bases identical to TRBD2. V lost 3 bases, J lost 1 base, and 9 bases stayed unmatched. Germline lookup yields CDR1 DFQATT and CDR2 SNEGSKA (reference sequence). The CDR3 consists of 17 residues. The CDR3 region is CSASSTREGGNTGELFF. The CDR3 bases are TGCAGTGCTAGTTCTACGCGGGAGGGAGGGAACACCGGGGAGCTGTTTTTT.

V gene TRBV28 combines with J gene TRBJ1-5; D remains ambiguous. Germline V CDR1 and CDR2: MDHEN, SYDVKM. Trimming shortened V by 3 bases and J by 3 bases, and 9 bases separated the two germline ends. The CDR3 has 14 amino acids. CDR3 nucleotide sequence: TGTGCCAGCAGTTTTCTGCGGGACAATCAGCCCCAGCATTTT. This translates into CASSFLRDNQPQHF.

This rearrangement joins TRBV28 to TRBJ1-4, with D perhaps matching TRBD1 (6 bases). Trimming left V 4 bases short and J 3 bases short, with 15 bases between. The CDR3 consists of 16 residues. Germline assignment: CDR1 MDHEN and CDR2 SYDVKM. CDR3 in amino acids: CASSSHRERPNEKLFF. In DNA form, the CDR3 reads TGTGCCAGCAGTTCACACAGGGAGCGGCCTAATGAAAAACTGTTTTTT. Full variable domain (outside the CDR3, taken from reference TRBV28 and TRBJ1-4): DVKVTQSSRYLVKRTGEKVFLECVQDMDHENMFWYRQDPGLGLRLIYFSYDVKMKEKGDIPEGYSVSREKKERFSLILESASTNQTSMYLCASSSHRERPNEKLFFGSGTQLSVL.

Only one count was recorded for this clone. The chain has TRBV15 and TRBJ1-2; 9 positions match TRBD1. The germline gives CDR1 LNHNV, CDR2 YYDKDF (reference sequence). V dropped 3 bases and J dropped 3; count of bases not matched to a gene: 5. The CDR3 runs to 15 residues. This CDR3 reads CATSSPGDRDYGYTF. In DNA, the CDR3 is TGTGCCACCAGCAGTCCCGGGGACAGGGACTATGGCTACACCTTC.

V gene TRBV11-2 combines with J gene TRBJ2-2; D remains unclear. Trimming removed 3 bases from V and 6 bases from J, with 2 bases in between. Per the germline V gene, CDR1 is SGHAT and CDR2 is FQNNGV. The CDR3 consists of 11 residues. The chain's CDR3 is CASSLAGELFF. The CDR3 DNA follows: TGTGCCAGCAGCTTGGCCGGGGAGCTGTTTTTT.

The chain has TRBV27 and TRBJ1-4, with a weak D call TRBD1 (6 bases). Per germline, CDR1 MNHEY and CDR2 SMNVEV (reference sequence). V was shortened by 5 bases and J by 5 bases, with 15 bases between the two germline ends. The CDR3 has 15 amino acids. The CDR3 DNA reads TGTGCCAGCAGTGGATTAGGGGGTGTAAATGAAAAACTGTTTTTT. Translation: CASSGLGGVNEKLFF.

CDR3 nucleotide sequence: TGTGCCAGCAGTTACGGGGGGACGGTGAACACTGAAGCTTTCTTT. Protein: CASSYGGTVNTEAFF. V gene TRBV6-2 or TRBV6-3 combines with J gene TRBJ1-1; D may be TRBD1 (5 bases). The germline CDR1 and CDR2 sequences are MNHEY and SVGEGT. The CDR3 length is 15 residues. V was pared by 2 bases and J by 0 bases, with 10 bases between.

V usage is TRBV27 and J usage is TRBJ2-6, with D unresolved. The CDR3 sequence is 14 residues long. Trimming removed 8 bases at V and 0 bases at J, with 8 bases between. The germline V gene encodes CDR1 MNHEY and CDR2 SMNVEV (reference sequence). The CDR3 nucleotides are TGTGCCAGCGCTGACTCCTCTGGGGCCAACGTCCTGACTTTC. Its protein is CASADSSGANVLTF.

The V gene is TRBV4-1, the J gene TRBJ2-3; TRBD2 aligns across 7 bases. V shed 1 base and J 0 bases; nucleotides not matched to a gene: 7. CDR1 and CDR2 (germline): MGHRA, YSYEKL. This CDR3 comprises 17 residues. CDR3 amino acids: CASSQGKLAASTDTQYF. CDR3 nucleotides: TGCGCCAGCAGCCAAGGGAAGCTAGCGGCTAGCACAGATACGCAGTATTTT.